Described below is a single TCR beta chain sequence and its context. The data are from a study of blood T cell repertoires in COVID-19. Per the study methods: Estimates of nucleated cell counts were drawn from the amplification of reference gene primers. TCRdb's copy holds only in-frame clones and misses some; the assay was immunoSEQ multiplex PCR. That table gives V, J and clone size, and the DNA gave D and trimming. The sample holds approximately 120,000 clones, 88% seen once. The CDR3 totals 16 residues. The junction had 13 bases not matched to a gene; V was cut back by 2 bases and J by 6 bases. Germline loops: CDR1 MGHRA, CDR2 YSYEKL.

The clonotype comes from a human donor in a cohort sampled during active COVID-19. The chain links TRBV4-1 to TRBJ2-7, with 7 bases that match TRBD1. Material for sequencing was peripheral blood. The CDR3 nucleotides read TGCGCCAGCAGCCAACCTGACAGGGACAAGTCGGGCGAGCAGTACTTC. As protein: CASSQPDRDKSGEQYF.